What follows is one T cell receptor beta chain and its context. The sample belongs to a study of blood T cell repertoires in COVID-19. This CDR3 spans 16 amino acids. Germline loops: CDR1 SGHAT, CDR2 FQNNGV. V dropped 4 bases and J dropped 7; count of bases not matched to a gene: 11. Authors' analysis steps: Quantification of nucleated cells was approximated via reference gene primer amplification. Measured with immunoSEQ multiplex PCR; TCRdb has only the in-frame clones, and not every one. The DNA gave D and trimming, while V, J and clone size come from that table. The repertoire holds 200,000 to 300,000 clones, with 75% to 85% as singletons.

The chain recombines TRBV11-2 with TRBJ2-1; 9 nucleotides line up with TRBD1. The source material was peripheral blood. This TCR came from a human donor in a cohort sampled during active COVID-19. CDR3 region: CASSSYRGQGLNEQFF. In nucleotides, the CDR3 is TGTGCCAGCAGCTCCTATAGGGGACAGGGATTGAATGAGCAGTTCTTC.